The 28 T cell receptor beta chains reported below all come from one sample, sequenced in a study of blood T cells in healthy people across ages (dated by TCRdb to 2015 to 2017). The protocol used for the library was 5' RACE. Sequencing took place on an Illumina HiSeq 2500. The second PCR ran for about 6 to 12 cycles and used a J-beta primer mix along with a sample-barcoded 5' primer. The public sequencing data were trimmed at Q25 with fastp and processed into clonotypes with MiXCR by TCRdb, which kept only in-frame beta chains. Records with the same CDR3 protein are collapsed into one entry carrying the most frequent genes and DNA. A total of over 600,000 distinct CDR3 sequences appear in this sample, approximately 21% of them only once. The biggest ten clones account for around 3.4% of the sample. Material: blood. The origin of the receptors is a man in his sixties or seventies in good health.

The chain's CDR3 is CASSSPTPGGTGELFF. In nucleotides, the CDR3 is TGCGCCAGCAGTAGTCCCACCCCAGGGGGCACCGGGGAGCTGTTTTTT. V is TRBV5-1 and J is TRBJ2-2; 7 nucleotides match TRBD1. The CDR3 is made up of 16 amino acids. Trimming at V came to 5 bases and at J to 4 bases, leaving 11 bases not matched to a gene. The germline V gene encodes CDR1 SGHRS and CDR2 YFSETQ.

In DNA, the CDR3 is TGTGCCAGCACGGAGCGGGTGGGAGTAAGGAGTAGAGAGCAGTACTTC. Residues: CASTERVGVRSREQYF. J is TRBJ2-7 and V is TRBV6-5, with D perhaps TRBD2 (6 bases). The V gene lost 7 bases and the J gene lost 7 bases, with 26 bases spanning the gap. The CDR3 has 16 amino acids. From germline, CDR1 is MNHEY and CDR2 SVGAGI.

V is TRBV2 and J is TRBJ1-2, with TRBD1 as a possible D gene (5 bases). The V end lost 6 bases, the J end lost 2 bases, and 13 bases lay between the germline ends. Germline V gene lookup returns CDR1 SNHLY and CDR2 FYNNEI. The CDR3 covers 14 residues. This CDR3 reads CASSSRDPNYGYTF. The CDR3 DNA sequence: TGTGCCAGCAGCTCCCGGGACCCAAACTATGGCTACACCTTC.

There are a few counts of this clonotype. The chain couples TRBV18 to TRBJ2-5; D uncertain. Trimming cost V 1 base and J 3 bases, with 6 bases left between them. This CDR3 spans 13 amino acids. Germline V CDR1 and CDR2: KGHSH, LQKENI. CDR3 loop: CASSPHIKETQYF. In DNA, the CDR3 is TGTGCCAGCTCACCACACATCAAAGAGACCCAGTACTTC.

This clonotype appeared a few times. The chain recombines TRBV4-1 with TRBJ2-3, with 7 bases identical to TRBD2. The CDR3 covers 16 residues. V shed 1 base, J shed 4 bases, and the junction held 8 bases outside the gene matches. Germline-derived CDR1 and CDR2 are MGHRA and YSYEKL. The CDR3, as DNA: TGCGCCAGCAGCCAAGTTCCGGGAGGTAGGCCAGATACGCAGTATTTT. Protein product: CASSQVPGGRPDTQYF.

J is TRBJ1-2 and V is TRBV11-2, with TRBD1 as a possible D gene (6 bases). Germline-derived CDR1 and CDR2 are SGHAT and FQNNGV. CDR3 length equals 14 residues. Trimming left V 0 bases short and J 6 bases short, with 11 bases between. CDR3 nucleotides: TGTGCCAGCAGCTTAGATCTGGGGGCTAATGGCTACACCTTC. Translation gives CASSLDLGANGYTF.

The rearrangement links TRBV20-1 to TRBJ2-5; 11 bases match TRBD2. The assigned J gene may be wrong: the sequence end matches TRBJ2-7 better. This CDR3 spans 13 amino acids. Germline CDR1 reads DFQATT; CDR2 reads SNEGSKA (reference sequence). The CDR3 loop reads CSVPGLAAFEQYF. DNA for the CDR3: TGCAGTGTTCCGGGACTAGCGGCTTTCGAGCAGTACTTC.

The chain employs TRBV29-1 and TRBJ2-2, with 7 bases that match TRBD1. The germline V gene encodes CDR1 SQVTM and CDR2 ANQGSEA. With 6 bases clipped from V and 1 base from J, the junction kept 2 bases outside the gene matches. The CDR3 runs to 13 residues. The CDR3 is CSVRTGNTGELFF. For the CDR3, the DNA is TGCAGCGTACGGACAGGGAACACCGGGGAGCTGTTTTTT.

This clonotype came up a few times. The chain carries TRBV21-1 and TRBJ2-3; the listed D gene, TRBD1, was not tested against the DNA. TRBV21-1 is recorded as a pseudogene. The CDR3 is 15 amino acids. CDR3 nucleotide sequence: TGTGCCAGCAGCACCAGGGGTTTTGGCACAGATACGCAGTATTTT. It encodes CASSTRGFGTDTQYF.

The sample holds a few counts of this clonotype. This rearrangement joins TRBV29-1 to TRBJ2-5; D perhaps matches TRBD2 (6 bases). The germline V gene encodes CDR1 SQVTM and CDR2 ANQGSEA. The CDR3 has 10 amino acids. The V and J ends lost 7 bases and 3 bases respectively, with 6 bases between them. The CDR3 region has the DNA TGCAGCGGGGGGGAAGAGACCCAGTACTTC. Translation: CSGGEETQYF.

This clonotype was seen ten or more times. The rearrangement uses TRBV4-3 and TRBJ2-5; no clear D. The end of the DNA aligns better with TRBJ2-1, so the J call may be wrong. Germline loops: CDR1 LGHNA, CDR2 YSLEER. The CDR3 spans 18 residues. CDR3: CASSQDRSTSGSHNEQFF. As DNA, the CDR3 is TGCGCCAGCAGCCAAGATCGATCGACAAGTGGGTCCCACAATGAGCAGTTCTTC.

The rearrangement uses TRBV20-1 and TRBJ2-7, with D hard to call. V lost 0 bases and J 4 bases, leaving 13 bases between the germline ends. In germline, CDR1 is DFQATT, CDR2 SNEGSKA (reference sequence). This CDR3 has 14 residues. This chain's CDR3 is CSARDLTVPYEQYF. CDR3 bases: TGCAGTGCTAGAGATTTGACGGTACCTTACGAGCAGTACTTC.

This clonotype was recorded a few times. V usage is TRBV5-1 and J usage is TRBJ2-7, with D possibly called TRBD1 or TRBD2 (6 bases each). Germline V lookup: CDR1 SGHRS, CDR2 YFSETQ. V was clipped by 0 bases and J by 5 bases, with 24 bases between them. The length of the CDR3 is 18 residues. CDR3 sequence reads: CASSLGPGARDTTDEQYF. CDR3 nucleotide sequence: TGCGCCAGCAGCTTGGGACCTGGGGCGCGGGACACAACAGACGAGCAGTACTTC.

This clonotype came up a few times. The rearrangement uses TRBV4-1 and TRBJ2-2, with D perhaps matching TRBD1 (6 bases). Germline V gene lookup returns CDR1 MGHRA and CDR2 YSYEKL. The CDR3 spans 16 residues. Trimming stripped 2 bases from V and 5 bases from J, with 15 bases between. The CDR3 region is CASSQQGTGWTGELFF. The CDR3 region has the DNA TGCGCCAGCAGCCAACAGGGGACGGGGTGGACCGGGGAGCTGTTTTTT.

The chain is built from TRBV20-1 and TRBJ2-1; TRBD2 matches 10 bases. Germline V gene lookup returns CDR1 DFQATT and CDR2 SNEGSKA (reference sequence). This CDR3 is built from 17 residues. Trimming at V came to 0 bases and at J to 2 bases, leaving 7 bases not matched to a gene. The CDR3 region is CSARDLKAGGAYNEQFF. CDR3 sequence (DNA): TGCAGTGCTAGAGATCTTAAAGCGGGAGGGGCCTACAATGAGCAGTTCTTC.

The chain is built from TRBV7-9 and TRBJ2-5; tentatively, D is TRBD2 (6 bases). The DNA end lines up better with TRBJ2-1; the J call may be wrong. There are 13 residues in the CDR3. Germline V gene data show CDR1 as SEHNR and CDR2 as FQNEAQ (reference sequence). CDR3 protein: CASSFSSVNEQFF. In DNA, the CDR3 is TGTGCCAGCAGCTTCTCTAGCGTCAATGAGCAGTTCTTC.

The table lists this clonotype with a few counts. This chain joins TRBV4-3 and TRBJ2-2; TRBD1 aligns across 11 bases. Germline CDR1 reads LGHNA; CDR2 reads YSLEER. Trimming took 4 bases from V and 1 from J; bases not matched to a gene: 2. This CDR3 region has 16 residues. CDR3 protein: CASSRGQGVNTGELFF. The CDR3 DNA reads as TGCGCCAGCAGCCGGGGACAGGGGGTGAACACCGGGGAGCTGTTTTTT.

This chain uses TRBV6-5 with TRBJ2-3; D unresolved. The V gene's germline CDR1 is MNHEY and CDR2 SVGAGI. This CDR3 has 19 residues. The V end was cut by 1 base, the J end by 0 bases, with 20 bases between. As DNA, the CDR3 is TGTGCCAGCAGTTACTTAGATCAGCGTTCGTCTTCTAGCACAGATACGCAGTATTTT. The encoded protein is CASSYLDQRSSSSTDTQYF.

This sequence joins TRBV5-6 and TRBJ2-1; D perhaps matches TRBD2 (6 bases). Germline loops: CDR1 SGHDT, CDR2 YYEEEE. The V end was cut by 1 base, the J end by 4 bases, with 21 bases between. CDR3 length: 18 residues. The CDR3 DNA reads as TGTGCCAGCAGCTTGCGGGGCTGGCGGCGGGACGATTACAATGAGCAGTTCTTC. Protein sequence: CASSLRGWRRDDYNEQFF.

This clonotype was seen more than once but under ten times. V usage is TRBV9 and J usage is TRBJ2-1; a possible D gene is TRBD2 (7 bases). Between the trimmed V and J ends, which lost 2 bases and 9 bases, there was a span of 27 bases. Germline V gives CDR1 SGDLS, CDR2 YYNGEE. The CDR3 length is 18 residues. The CDR3, as DNA: TGTGCCAGCAGCGTTTCCGCTTCGTCAGCGGGATGGGGGGCTGAGCAGTTCTTC. The encoded protein is CASSVSASSAGWGAEQFF.

CDR3 residues: CASRGQGDLGEQFF. CDR3 nucleotide sequence: TGTGCCAGCAGAGGCCAGGGGGATTTGGGTGAGCAGTTCTTC. V is TRBV3-1 and J is TRBJ2-1; TRBD1 matches 7 bases. The V gene end was trimmed by 6 bases and the J gene end by 9 bases; junction bases not matched to a gene: 11. From germline, CDR1 is LGHDT and CDR2 YNNKEL (reference sequence). This CDR3 spans 14 amino acids.

This sequence joins TRBV7-6 and TRBJ2-5; D is possibly TRBD2 (5 bases). This CDR3 contains 14 residues. CDR1 is SGHVS and CDR2 is FNYEAQ in the germline V gene. Trimming took 5 bases from V and 3 from J, leaving 13 bases between them. The CDR3 region is CASSVRGGEETQYF. The CDR3 region has the DNA TGTGCCAGCAGCGTCCGAGGAGGAGAAGAGACCCAGTACTTC. The full variable domain, its missing parts supplied by reference TRBV7-6 and TRBJ2-5, is GAGVSQSPRYKVTKRGQDVALRCDPISGHVSLYWYRQALGQGPEFLTYFNYEAQQDKSGLPNDRFSAERPEGSISTLTIQRTEQRDSAMYRCASSVRGGEETQYFGPGTRLLVL.

This clonotype was counted a few times. The chain uses TRBV20-1 and TRBJ2-3, with D perhaps matching TRBD1 or TRBD2 (6 bases each). V dropped 1 base and J dropped 2 bases, with 13 bases sitting between them. Germline CDR1 is DFQATT and CDR2 is SNEGSKA (reference sequence). The CDR3 runs to 15 residues. CDR3 sequence reads: CSARAPGEDTDTQYF. In DNA form, the CDR3 reads TGCAGTGCTAGAGCACCAGGGGAGGACACAGATACGCAGTATTTT.

This clonotype was seen many times. The chain combines TRBV29-1 with TRBJ1-2; no firm D call. The CDR3 totals 12 residues. V lost 3 bases, J lost 4 bases, and 9 bases lay in between. CDR1 and CDR2 (germline): SQVTM, ANQGSEA. CDR3 loop: CSVDGNSYGYTF. CDR3 sequence (DNA): TGCAGCGTTGACGGTAACAGCTATGGCTACACCTTC.

This sequence joins TRBV7-8 and TRBJ2-5, with 9 bases matching TRBD2. The end of the DNA is better explained by TRBJ2-1, so the J call may be wrong. The germline V gene encodes CDR1 SGHVS and CDR2 FQNEAQ. The CDR3 extends over 15 amino acids. CDR3 sequence reads: CASSYPGTSLVQQFF. The CDR3 DNA follows: TGTGCCAGCAGCTACCCCGGGACTAGCCTCGTACAGCAGTTCTTC.

In its sample, this clonotype was seen many times. The chain has TRBV7-2 and TRBJ1-6, with a possible D match to TRBD1 (6 bases). V was pared by 5 bases and J by 6 bases, with 17 bases between. Germline V CDR1 and CDR2: SGHTA, FQGNSA. The CDR3 runs to 16 residues. The CDR3 nucleotides are TGTGCCAGCAGCGAAGGAGGTCGGGGGCTTAATTCACCCCTCCACTTT. Translation: CASSEGGRGLNSPLHF.

This clonotype was seen more than once but under ten times. The rearrangement joins TRBV28 to TRBJ2-1, with 9 bases identical to TRBD1. Trimming removed 6 bases from V and 7 bases from J; junction bases left unmatched: 7. The CDR3 has 14 residues. CDR1 and CDR2 (germline): MDHEN, SYDVKM. The CDR3 DNA sequence: TGTGCCAGCAGGGACAGGGGTTTAGGGAATGAGCAGTTCTTC. Protein sequence: CASRDRGLGNEQFF.

V usage is TRBV5-1 and J usage is TRBJ2-1, with 10 bases identical to TRBD2. The CDR3 loop spans 17 amino acids. J gave up 2 bases and V 3 bases, and 8 bases lay outside the gene matches. The germline CDR1 and CDR2 sequences are SGHRS and YFSETQ. The CDR3 bases are TGCGCCAGCAGCTGGCCCGCTACTAGCGGGGCCTACAATGAGCAGTTCTTC. Amino acid sequence: CASSWPATSGAYNEQFF.